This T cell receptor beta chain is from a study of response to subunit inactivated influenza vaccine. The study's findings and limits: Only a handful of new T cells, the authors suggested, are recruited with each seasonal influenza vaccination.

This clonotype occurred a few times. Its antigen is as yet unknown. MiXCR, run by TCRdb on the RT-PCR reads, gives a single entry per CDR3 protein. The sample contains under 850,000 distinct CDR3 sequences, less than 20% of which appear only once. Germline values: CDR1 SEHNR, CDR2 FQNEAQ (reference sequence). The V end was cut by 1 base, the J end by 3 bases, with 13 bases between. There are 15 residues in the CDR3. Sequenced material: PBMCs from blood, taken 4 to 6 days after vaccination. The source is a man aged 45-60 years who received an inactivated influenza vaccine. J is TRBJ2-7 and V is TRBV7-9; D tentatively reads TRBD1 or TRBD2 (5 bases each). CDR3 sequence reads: CASSLEAGSFYEQYF. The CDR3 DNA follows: TGTGCCAGCAGCTTAGAGGCAGGGAGTTTCTACGAGCAGTACTTC.